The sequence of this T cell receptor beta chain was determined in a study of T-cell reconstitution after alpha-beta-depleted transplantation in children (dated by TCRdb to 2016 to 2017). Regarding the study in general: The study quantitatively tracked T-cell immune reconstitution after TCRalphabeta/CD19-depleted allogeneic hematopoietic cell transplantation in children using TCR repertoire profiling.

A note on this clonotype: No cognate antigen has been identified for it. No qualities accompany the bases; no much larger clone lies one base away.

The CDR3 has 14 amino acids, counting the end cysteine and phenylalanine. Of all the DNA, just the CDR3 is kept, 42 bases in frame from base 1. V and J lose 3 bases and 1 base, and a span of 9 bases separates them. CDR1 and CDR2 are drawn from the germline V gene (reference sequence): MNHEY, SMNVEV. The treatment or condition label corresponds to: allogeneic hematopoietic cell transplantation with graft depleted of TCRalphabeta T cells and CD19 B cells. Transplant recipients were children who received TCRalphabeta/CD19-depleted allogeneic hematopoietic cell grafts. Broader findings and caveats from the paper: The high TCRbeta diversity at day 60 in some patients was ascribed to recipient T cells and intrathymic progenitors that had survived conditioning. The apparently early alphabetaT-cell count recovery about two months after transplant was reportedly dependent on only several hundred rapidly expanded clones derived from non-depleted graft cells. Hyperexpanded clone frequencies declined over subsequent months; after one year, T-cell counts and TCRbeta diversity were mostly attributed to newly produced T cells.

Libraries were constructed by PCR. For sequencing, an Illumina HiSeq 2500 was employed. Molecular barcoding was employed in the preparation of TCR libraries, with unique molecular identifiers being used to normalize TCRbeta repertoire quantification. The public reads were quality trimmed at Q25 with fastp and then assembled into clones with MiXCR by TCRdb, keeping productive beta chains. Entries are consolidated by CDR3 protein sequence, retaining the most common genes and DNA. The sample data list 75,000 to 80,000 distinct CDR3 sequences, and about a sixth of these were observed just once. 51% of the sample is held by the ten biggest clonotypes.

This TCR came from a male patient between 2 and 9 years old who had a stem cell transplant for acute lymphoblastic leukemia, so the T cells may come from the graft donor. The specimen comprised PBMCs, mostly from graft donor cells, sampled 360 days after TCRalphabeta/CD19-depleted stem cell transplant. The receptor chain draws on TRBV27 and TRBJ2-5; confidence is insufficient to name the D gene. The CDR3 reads CASSLWGSQETQYF. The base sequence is TGTGCCAGCAGTTTGTGGGGATCCCAAGAGACCCAGTACTTC.